Listed below are T cell receptor beta chains from one sample, sequenced in a study of T cell clonotyping in hematopoietic cell transplantation. Using immunoSEQ multiplex PCR, the repertoire was profiled, and TCRdb retains in-frame clones only, with some absent. This sample has approximately 80,000 clones, with about 96% found just once. The material sequenced was peripheral blood mononuclear cells, taken before stem cell transplant. The receptors here all came from a woman between 45 and 65 years old with acute myeloid leukemia. Some clones in this sample may be carry-over from other donors' samples. The CDR3 runs from the conserved cysteine through the conserved F or W. Each record gives: V gene, CDR3 protein.

>TRBV29-1
CSVSGGTSSAFF
>TRBV19
CASSMVGEPNTEAFF
>TRBV7-2
CASSLGDGYRPQHF
>TRBV7-8
CASSFDSLSNQPQHF
>TRBV7-2
CASSLESKREQYF
>TRBV5-8
CASSSHRGLMTGELFF
>TRBV19
CASSISGPYGYTF
>TRBV14
CASSHGLAGGTGELFF
>TRBV6-1
CASSATGHNSPLHF
>TRBV5-8
CASRTIYTGELFF
>TRBV6-1
CASSEYWELTNEKLFF
>TRBV5-1
CASSLRAASSDTQYF
>TRBV7-6
CASSSKDRSSYEQYF
>TRBV6-6
CASRTTSGPGTGELFF
>TRBV30
CAWGSSTHQPQHF
>TRBV19
CASSNRGAPYEQYF
>TRBV28
CASSGTGKSNQPQHF
>TRBV5-1
CASSPGTLQETQYF
>TRBV6-5
CASSRGRDQPQHF
>TRBV29-1
CSVEEGDTDTQYF
>TRBV30
CAWTGQAYEQYF
>TRBV5-1
CASSLLQAVEYEQYF